Sequencing of this TCR beta chain was carried out in a study of blood T cell repertoires in COVID-19. Living in about 25 US areas, the participants were between 18 and 89 years of age. A PCR-confirmed or clinician-diagnosed COVID-19 case had contacted exposed participants within 2 weeks of entry. Trimming removed 0 bases from V and 1 base from J, with 3 bases in between. CDR1 and CDR2 (germline): LNHNV, YYDKDF (reference sequence). The CDR3 has 13 residues. This clone was counted only a few times. Using immunoSEQ multiplex PCR, the repertoire was profiled, and TCRdb retains in-frame clones only, with some absent. The table includes a few hundred thousand clones, approximately 89% detected once.

Sequenced material: PBMCs or T cells enriched from blood (not recorded which). The TCR sequence derives from a woman aged 40 to 55 who had been exposed to COVID-19. The chain combines TRBV15 with TRBJ1-1; D not certain. The CDR3 here is CATSRDGNTEAFF. CDR3 bases: TGTGCCACCAGCAGAGACGGGAACACTGAAGCTTTCTTT.